The source of this TCR beta chain is a study of cytomegalovirus exposure and HLA in healthy donors. The PCR was carried out with 60 Vbeta primers and 13 Jbeta primers. The repertoire was sequenced with immunoSEQ multiplex PCR; TCRdb's copy has only in-frame clones and lacks some. The sample yields approximately 150,000 clones, just under 85% seen once. Germline loops: CDR1 MNHNY, CDR2 SVGAGI (reference sequence). V lost 5 bases, J lost 2 bases, and 12 bases lay in between. This CDR3 has 14 residues. This TCR was recovered from a woman aged 40 to 55 in good health and CMV-seronegative. The sample comprised PBMCs. The chain joins TRBV6-6 to TRBJ1-2; D might be TRBD1 (5 bases). The CDR3 bases are TGTGCCAGCAGTCGGGACTTGAGGAACTATGGCTACACCTTC. Translation gives CASSRDLRNYGYTF.